These T cell receptor beta chains were read from a single sample in a study of T cells after yellow fever vaccination. TCRdb itself ran the 5' RACE reads through MiXCR, one entry per CDR3 protein. The sample shows about 340,000 distinct CDR3 sequences, about 4% of them seen only once. Sequences were derived from PBMCs, sampled 5 days after the yellow fever booster vaccination. The receptors derive from a man between 18 and 35 years old who received the YFV17D yellow fever vaccine. Both conserved end residues are part of each CDR3. D genes are given only for firm matches. Clone sizes are given selectively: once, few, many, or a class where the clone is expanded.

V: TRBV12-5
J: TRBJ2-7
size: few
D: NA
CDR3: CASGSRWGANPYEQYF
DNA: TGTGCTAGTGGTTCCCGTTGGGGCGCCAATCCCTACGAGCAGTACTTC

V: TRBV20-1
J: TRBJ1-4
size: few
D: TRBD1
CDR3: CSVLARGSEKLFF
DNA: TGCAGTGTTCTAGCCAGGGGGAGCGAAAAACTGTTTTTT

V: TRBV27
J: TRBJ2-5
size: few
D: TRBD1
CDR3: CASSMRGPQETQYF
DNA: TGTGCCAGCAGTATGAGGGGGCCCCAAGAGACCCAGTACTTC

V: TRBV7-2
J: TRBJ1-1
size: many
D: NA
CDR3: CASSLEKGGITEAFF
DNA: TGTGCCAGCAGCTTAGAAAAGGGAGGGATCACTGAAGCTTTCTTT

V: TRBV27
J: TRBJ2-5
size: many
D: NA
CDR3: CASSAHVGFLSQETQYF
DNA: TGTGCCAGCAGTGCCCACGTAGGGTTCCTCAGCCAAGAGACCCAGTACTTC

V: TRBV7-7
J: TRBJ2-1
size: NA
D: NA
CDR3: CASSLGGGQDNEQFF
DNA: TGTGCTAGCAGCTTGGGGGGGGGACAGGACAATGAGCAGTTCTTC

V: TRBV9
J: TRBJ1-2
size: NA
D: NA
CDR3: CASSGQSALSGDDYGYTF
DNA: TGTGCCAGCAGCGGACAAAGTGCCCTCTCTGGGGACGACTATGGCTACACCTTC

V: TRBV20-1
J: TRBJ2-2
size: few
D: TRBD2
CDR3: CSARDRLAGTNTGELFF
DNA: TGCAGTGCTAGAGACCGACTAGCGGGGACTAACACCGGGGAGCTGTTTTTT

V: TRBV12-3/TRBV12-4
J: TRBJ2-3
size: many
D: TRBD2
CDR3: CASSFSGGAGDTQYF
DNA: TGTGCCAGCAGTTTTAGCGGGGGGGCCGGAGATACGCAGTATTTT

V: TRBV7-9
J: TRBJ1-1
size: few
D: TRBD1
CDR3: CASSPSTGRTNTEAFF
DNA: TGTGCCAGCAGCCCATCGACAGGGAGGACGAACACTGAAGCTTTCTTT

V: TRBV20-1
J: TRBJ2-5
size: NA
D: NA
CDR3: CSARLVETQYF
DNA: TGCAGTGCTCGCCTAGTAGAGACCCAGTACTTC

V: TRBV9
J: TRBJ1-1
size: few
D: NA
CDR3: CASSVATGQEAFF
DNA: TGTGCCAGCAGCGTAGCTACGGGACAAGAAGCTTTCTTT

V: TRBV20-1
J: TRBJ2-3
size: NA
D: TRBD2
CDR3: CSARDHGLAGGSTDTQYF
DNA: TGCAGTGCTAGAGATCACGGACTAGCGGGGGGGAGCACAGATACGCAGTATTTT

V: TRBV12-3/TRBV12-4
J: TRBJ1-2
size: few
D: NA
CDR3: CASSLGQIGYGYTF
DNA: TGTGCCAGCAGTTTAGGGCAGATCGGCTATGGCTACACCTTC

V: TRBV4-1
J: TRBJ2-5
size: NA
D: TRBD1
CDR3: CASSQPRTGGTQETQYF
DNA: TGCGCCAGCAGCCAACCACGGACAGGTGGGACCCAAGAGACCCAGTACTTC

V: TRBV7-2
J: TRBJ2-5
size: NA
D: TRBD2
CDR3: CASSLMGGGALETQYF
DNA: TGTGCCAGCAGCTTAATGGGCGGGGGGGCCTTGGAGACCCAGTACTTC

V: TRBV7-3
J: TRBJ2-3
size: NA
D: NA
CDR3: CASSSSASADTQYF
DNA: TGTGCCAGCAGCTCTTCCGCTAGCGCAGATACGCAGTATTTT

V: TRBV29-1
J: TRBJ2-1
size: NA
D: NA
CDR3: CSVILHSYNEQFF
DNA: TGCAGCGTGATCCTTCACTCCTACAATGAGCAGTTCTTC

V: TRBV7-2
J: TRBJ2-3
size: NA
D: NA
CDR3: CASSLSDGGDTQYF
DNA: TGTGCCAGCAGCCTGTCTGACGGGGGCGATACGCAGTATTTT

V: TRBV6-1
J: TRBJ1-5
size: few
D: NA
CDR3: CASSEVKNQPQHF
DNA: TGTGCCAGCAGTGAAGTGAAAAATCAGCCCCAGCATTTT

V: TRBV4-3
J: TRBJ1-1
size: NA
D: NA
CDR3: CASSQESLGATEAFF
DNA: TGCGCCAGCAGCCAAGAGTCGCTGGGGGCAACTGAAGCTTTCTTT

V: TRBV11-2
J: TRBJ2-2
size: many
D: TRBD1
CDR3: CASSEGQGDTGELFF
DNA: TGTGCCAGCAGCGAGGGACAGGGGGACACCGGGGAGCTGTTTTTT

V: TRBV6-2/TRBV6-3
J: TRBJ2-3
size: NA
D: NA
CDR3: CASSSTTRYYSDTQYF
DNA: TGTGCCAGCAGTTCCACAACTAGGTACTATTCAGATACGCAGTATTTT

V: TRBV6-5
J: TRBJ1-2
size: many
D: NA
CDR3: CASSYSSGRGGYTF
DNA: TGTGCCAGCAGTTACTCTTCAGGGAGAGGTGGCTACACCTTC

V: TRBV7-7
J: TRBJ2-2
size: few
D: NA
CDR3: CASSRDNSGELFF
DNA: TGTGCTAGCAGCCGAGATAATTCCGGGGAGCTGTTTTTT

V: TRBV3-1
J: TRBJ2-1
size: many
D: NA
CDR3: CATGALGDEQFF
DNA: TGTGCCACTGGGGCCTTGGGCGATGAGCAGTTCTTC

V: TRBV27
J: TRBJ1-3
size: many
D: NA
CDR3: CASRQSSGNTIYF
DNA: TGTGCCAGCCGACAAAGCTCTGGAAACACCATATATTTT

V: TRBV7-6
J: TRBJ2-1
size: NA
D: TRBD1
CDR3: CASSDRAHEQFF
DNA: TGTGCCAGCAGTGACAGGGCCCATGAGCAGTTCTTC

V: TRBV12-3/TRBV12-4
J: TRBJ1-3
size: few
D: NA
CDR3: CASSSGPLGTIYF
DNA: TGTGCCAGCAGTAGCGGACCCTTGGGGACCATATATTTT

V: TRBV29-1
J: TRBJ2-5
size: few
D: NA
CDR3: CSVLRMGGETQYF
DNA: TGCAGCGTTTTACGGATGGGGGGAGAGACCCAGTACTTC

V: TRBV10-3
J: TRBJ2-1
size: many
D: TRBD2
CDR3: CAISAGTSEVTEQFF
DNA: TGTGCCATCAGTGCGGGGACTAGCGAGGTCACGGAGCAGTTCTTC

V: TRBV5-8
J: TRBJ1-5
size: few
D: NA
CDR3: CASSYLLGYGPQHF
DNA: TGTGCCAGCAGTTACCTACTCGGGTACGGGCCCCAGCATTTT

V: TRBV12-3/TRBV12-4
J: TRBJ1-2
size: NA
D: NA
CDR3: CASRRWGRDNYGYTF
DNA: TGTGCCAGCAGACGATGGGGGCGGGATAACTATGGCTACACCTTC

V: TRBV24-1
J: TRBJ2-5
size: NA
D: NA
CDR3: CATEGVEQETQYF
DNA: TGTGCCACCGAAGGTGTGGAACAAGAGACCCAGTACTTC

V: TRBV7-2
J: TRBJ1-2
size: few
D: TRBD1
CDR3: CASSLYGQGAGGYTF
DNA: TGTGCCAGCAGCTTATATGGACAGGGGGCCGGAGGCTACACCTTC

V: TRBV6-4
J: TRBJ1-1
size: few
D: NA
CDR3: CARREGRMNTEAFF
DNA: TGTGCCAGGAGGGAGGGTAGGATGAACACTGAAGCTTTCTTT

V: TRBV5-1
J: TRBJ2-2
size: few
D: NA
CDR3: CASSLAWTANTGELFF
DNA: TGCGCCAGCAGCTTGGCCTGGACAGCGAACACCGGGGAGCTGTTTTTT

V: TRBV12-3/TRBV12-4
J: TRBJ2-3
size: few
D: TRBD2
CDR3: CASSPRVAGPLSTDTQYF
DNA: TGTGCCAGCAGCCCCAGGGTAGCGGGGCCTCTTAGCACAGATACGCAGTATTTT

V: TRBV4-3
J: TRBJ2-1
size: many
D: TRBD1
CDR3: CASSQVPGGGTGGSYNEQFF
DNA: TGCGCCAGCAGCCAAGTCCCGGGGGGCGGGACAGGGGGCTCCTACAATGAGCAGTTCTTC

V: TRBV7-9
J: TRBJ1-4
size: NA
D: NA
CDR3: CASSLGRENEKMFF
DNA: TGTGCCAGCAGCTTAGGCAGGGAGAATGAAAAAATGTTTTTT

V: TRBV9
J: TRBJ1-3
size: NA
D: NA
CDR3: CASSVAVGLNSGNTIYF
DNA: TGTGCCAGCAGCGTTGCCGTGGGCCTCAACTCTGGAAACACCATATATTTT

V: TRBV7-6
J: TRBJ1-5
size: few
D: TRBD1
CDR3: CASSIPRGPVNQPQHF
DNA: TGTGCCAGCAGCATCCCCAGGGGGCCCGTCAATCAGCCCCAGCATTTT

V: TRBV25-1
J: TRBJ2-2
size: many
D: TRBD2
CDR3: CASSDGLAGHTGELFF
DNA: TGTGCCAGCAGTGACGGACTAGCGGGCCACACCGGGGAGCTGTTTTTT

V: TRBV24-1
J: TRBJ2-1
size: many
D: NA
CDR3: CATRPTEYNEQFF
DNA: TGTGCCACCAGACCGACAGAGTACAATGAGCAGTTCTTC

V: TRBV14
J: TRBJ1-1
size: few
D: TRBD1
CDR3: CASSPRTGIVFTEAFF
DNA: TGTGCCAGCAGCCCTCGGACAGGGATTGTTTTCACTGAAGCTTTCTTT

V: TRBV3-1
J: TRBJ1-3
size: NA
D: NA
CDR3: CASSQAALGNTIYF
DNA: TGTGCCAGCAGCCAAGCGGCACTGGGAAACACCATATATTTT

V: TRBV27
J: TRBJ2-2
size: few
D: NA
CDR3: CASSAFRPDGELFF
DNA: TGTGCCAGCAGTGCATTCCGCCCGGATGGGGAGCTGTTTTTT

V: TRBV28
J: TRBJ1-1
size: many
D: NA
CDR3: CASTSGNTEAFF
DNA: TGTGCCAGCACCTCGGGGAACACTGAAGCTTTCTTT

V: TRBV18
J: TRBJ1-3
size: NA
D: NA
CDR3: CASSPSGGGSGNAIYF
DNA: TGTGCCAGCTCACCATCGGGTGGGGGATCTGGAAACGCCATATATTTT

V: TRBV7-2
J: TRBJ1-2
size: NA
D: NA
CDR3: CASTYQNPGGYTF
DNA: TGTGCCAGCACCTATCAAAACCCGGGGGGCTACACCTTC

V: TRBV6-2/TRBV6-3
J: TRBJ1-2
size: few
D: NA
CDR3: CASSPTNRANGYTF
DNA: TGTGCCAGCAGCCCTACGAACAGGGCCAATGGCTACACCTTC

V: TRBV15
J: TRBJ1-4
size: NA
D: NA
CDR3: CATSRDYQGSNEKLFF
DNA: TGTGCCACCAGCAGAGATTATCAGGGCTCTAATGAAAAACTGTTTTTT

V: TRBV6-2/TRBV6-3
J: TRBJ1-2
size: many
D: NA
CDR3: CASSYSKGGGYTF
DNA: TGTGCCAGCAGTTACTCGAAGGGAGGTGGCTACACCTTC